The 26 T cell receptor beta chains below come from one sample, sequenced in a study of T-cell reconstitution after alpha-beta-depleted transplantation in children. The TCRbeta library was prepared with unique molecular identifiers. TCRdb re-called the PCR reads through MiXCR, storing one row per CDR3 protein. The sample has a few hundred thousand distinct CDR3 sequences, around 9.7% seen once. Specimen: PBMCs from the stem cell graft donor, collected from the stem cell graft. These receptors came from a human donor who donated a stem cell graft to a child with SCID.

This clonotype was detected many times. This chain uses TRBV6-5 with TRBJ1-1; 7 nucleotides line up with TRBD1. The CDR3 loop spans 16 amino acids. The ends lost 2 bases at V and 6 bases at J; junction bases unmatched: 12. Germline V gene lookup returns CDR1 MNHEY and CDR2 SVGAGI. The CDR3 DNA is TGTGCCAGCAGTTACCACACCGGGACAGAGGTGGCTGAAGCTTTCTTT. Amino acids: CASSYHTGTEVAEAFF.

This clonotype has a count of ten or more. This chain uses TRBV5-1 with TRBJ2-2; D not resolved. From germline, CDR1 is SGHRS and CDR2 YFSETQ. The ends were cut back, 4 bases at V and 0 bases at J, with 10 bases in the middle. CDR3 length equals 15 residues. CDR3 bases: TGCGCCAGCAGCCTCCTTCCCCCGAACACCGGGGAGCTGTTTTTT. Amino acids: CASSLLPPNTGELFF.

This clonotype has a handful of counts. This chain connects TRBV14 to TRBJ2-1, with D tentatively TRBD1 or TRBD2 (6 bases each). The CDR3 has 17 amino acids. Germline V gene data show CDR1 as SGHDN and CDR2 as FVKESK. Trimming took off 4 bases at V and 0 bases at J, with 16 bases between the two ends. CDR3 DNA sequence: TGTGCCAGCAGCCCGGGGGCAGGGCGGGACTCCTACAATGAGCAGTTCTTC. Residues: CASSPGAGRDSYNEQFF.

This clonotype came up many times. The DNA for the CDR3 is TGTGCCAGCAGTGTGGGTGCCCTCAATCAGCCCCAGCATTTT. Its protein is CASSVGALNQPQHF. The chain combines TRBV2 with TRBJ1-5; D gene unclear. In germline, CDR1 is SNHLY, CDR2 FYNNEI. The CDR3 runs to 14 residues. V lost 4 bases, J lost 3 bases, and 10 bases lay in between.

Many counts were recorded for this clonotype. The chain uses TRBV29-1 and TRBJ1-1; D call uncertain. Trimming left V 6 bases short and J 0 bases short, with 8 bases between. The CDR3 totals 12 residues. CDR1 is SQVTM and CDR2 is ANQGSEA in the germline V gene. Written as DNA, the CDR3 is TGCAGCGTCGGTTCTGTGAACACTGAAGCTTTCTTT. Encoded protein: CSVGSVNTEAFF.

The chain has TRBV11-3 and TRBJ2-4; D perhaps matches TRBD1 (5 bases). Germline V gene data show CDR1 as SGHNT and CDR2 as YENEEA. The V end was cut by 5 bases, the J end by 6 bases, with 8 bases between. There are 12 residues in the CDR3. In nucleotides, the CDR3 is TGTGCCAGCAGCCAGGGCGGAAACATTCAGTACTTC. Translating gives CASSQGGNIQYF.

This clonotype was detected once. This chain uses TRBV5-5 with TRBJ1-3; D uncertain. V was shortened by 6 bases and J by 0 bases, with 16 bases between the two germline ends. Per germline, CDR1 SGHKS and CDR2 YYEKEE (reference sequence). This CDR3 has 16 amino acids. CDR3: CASTDLPVNSGNTIYF. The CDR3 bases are TGTGCCAGCACCGACCTGCCGGTTAACTCTGGAAACACCATATATTTT.

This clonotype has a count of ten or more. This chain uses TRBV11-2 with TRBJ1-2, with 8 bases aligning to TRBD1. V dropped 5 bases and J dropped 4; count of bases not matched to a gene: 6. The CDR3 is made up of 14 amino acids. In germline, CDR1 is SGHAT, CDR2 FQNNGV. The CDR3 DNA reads TGTGCCAGCAGCAGCCAGGGGGCCTCCTATGGCTACACCTTC. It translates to CASSSQGASYGYTF.

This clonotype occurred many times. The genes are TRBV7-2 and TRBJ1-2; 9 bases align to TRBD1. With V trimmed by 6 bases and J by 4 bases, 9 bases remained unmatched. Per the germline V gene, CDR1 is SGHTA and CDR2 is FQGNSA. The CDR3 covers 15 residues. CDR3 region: CASSISGTGTYGYTF. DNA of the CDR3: TGTGCCAGCAGTATCTCCGGGACAGGGACCTATGGCTACACCTTC.

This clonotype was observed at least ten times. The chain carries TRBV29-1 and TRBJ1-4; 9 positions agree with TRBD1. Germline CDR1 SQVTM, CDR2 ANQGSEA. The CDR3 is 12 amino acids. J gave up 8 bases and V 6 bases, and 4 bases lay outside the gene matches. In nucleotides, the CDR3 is TGCAGCGTGACAGGGGGAGAAGAAAAACTGTTTTTT. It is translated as CSVTGGEEKLFF.

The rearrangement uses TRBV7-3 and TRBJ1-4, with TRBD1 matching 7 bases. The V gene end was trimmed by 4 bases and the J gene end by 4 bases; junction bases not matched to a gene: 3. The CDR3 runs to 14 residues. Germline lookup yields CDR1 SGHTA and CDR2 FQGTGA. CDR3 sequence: CASSSTGNNEKLFF. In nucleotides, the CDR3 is TGTGCCAGCAGCTCGACAGGGAATAATGAAAAACTGTTTTTT. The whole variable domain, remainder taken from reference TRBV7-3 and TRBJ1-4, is GAGVSQTPSNKVTEKGKYVELRCDPISGHTALYWYRQSLGQGPEFLIYFQGTGAADDSGLPNDRFFAVRPEGSVSTLKIQRTERGDSAVYLCASSSTGNNEKLFFGSGTQLSVL.

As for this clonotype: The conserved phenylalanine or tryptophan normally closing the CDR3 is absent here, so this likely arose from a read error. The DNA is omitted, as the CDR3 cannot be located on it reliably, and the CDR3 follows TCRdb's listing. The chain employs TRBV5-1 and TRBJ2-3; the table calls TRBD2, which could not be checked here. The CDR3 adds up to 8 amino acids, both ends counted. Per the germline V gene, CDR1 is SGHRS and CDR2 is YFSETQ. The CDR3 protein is CASSGPSM.

The CDR3 spells CASSPPASGPRGKEQFF. DNA for the CDR3: TGTGCCAGCTCACCACCGGCTAGCGGGCCGCGGGGCAAAGAGCAGTTCTTC. The chain couples TRBV18 to TRBJ2-1; 8 bases are shared with TRBD2. CDR3 length equals 17 residues. With V trimmed by 0 bases and J by 10 bases, 14 bases remained unmatched. CDR1 and CDR2 from the germline V gene are KGHSH and LQKENI.

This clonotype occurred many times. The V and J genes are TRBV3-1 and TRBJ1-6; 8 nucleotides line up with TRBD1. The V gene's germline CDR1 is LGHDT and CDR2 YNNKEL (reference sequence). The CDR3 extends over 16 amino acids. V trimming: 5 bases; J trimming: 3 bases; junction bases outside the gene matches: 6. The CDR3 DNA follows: TGTGCCAGCAGCGGGACAGGAGCACTCTATAATTCACCCCTCCACTTT. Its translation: CASSGTGALYNSPLHF.

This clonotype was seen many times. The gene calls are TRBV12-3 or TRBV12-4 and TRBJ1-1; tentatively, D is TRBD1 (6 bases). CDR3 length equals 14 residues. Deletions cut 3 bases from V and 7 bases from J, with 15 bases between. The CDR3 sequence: CASSFSGAVGEAFF. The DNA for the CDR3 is TGTGCCAGCAGTTTCTCGGGGGCGGTCGGTGAAGCTTTCTTT.

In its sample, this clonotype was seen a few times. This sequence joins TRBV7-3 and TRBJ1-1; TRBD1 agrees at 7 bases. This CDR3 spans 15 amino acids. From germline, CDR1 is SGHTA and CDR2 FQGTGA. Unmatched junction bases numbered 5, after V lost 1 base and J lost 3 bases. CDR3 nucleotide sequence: TGTGCCAGCAGCTTAAGGTACAGGGGTGACACTGAAGCTTTCTTT. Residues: CASSLRYRGDTEAFF.

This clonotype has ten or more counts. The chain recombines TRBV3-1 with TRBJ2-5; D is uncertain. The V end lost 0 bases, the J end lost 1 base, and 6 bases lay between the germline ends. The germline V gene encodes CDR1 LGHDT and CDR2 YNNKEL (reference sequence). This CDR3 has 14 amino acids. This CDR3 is CASSQDLPQETQYF. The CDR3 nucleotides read TGTGCCAGCAGCCAAGATCTTCCCCAAGAGACCCAGTACTTC.

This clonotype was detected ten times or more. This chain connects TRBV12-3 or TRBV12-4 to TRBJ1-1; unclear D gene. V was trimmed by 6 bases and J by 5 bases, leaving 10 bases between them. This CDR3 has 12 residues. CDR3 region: CASSLTGTEAFF. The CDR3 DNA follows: TGTGCCAGCAGCCTTACGGGTACTGAAGCTTTCTTT.

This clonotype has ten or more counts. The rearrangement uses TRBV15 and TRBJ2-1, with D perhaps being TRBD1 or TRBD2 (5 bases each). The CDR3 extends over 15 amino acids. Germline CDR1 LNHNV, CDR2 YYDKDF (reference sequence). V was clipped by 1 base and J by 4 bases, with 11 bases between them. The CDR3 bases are TGTGCCACCAGCAGAGCCGGGACCGCGTACAATGAGCAGTTCTTC. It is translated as CATSRAGTAYNEQFF. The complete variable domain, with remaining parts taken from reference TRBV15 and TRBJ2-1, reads DAMVIQNPRYQVTQFGKPVTLSCSQTLNHNVMYWYQQKSSQAPKLLFHYYDKDFNNEADTPDNFQSRRPNTSFCFLDIRSPGLGDTAMYLCATSRAGTAYNEQFFGPGTRLTVL.

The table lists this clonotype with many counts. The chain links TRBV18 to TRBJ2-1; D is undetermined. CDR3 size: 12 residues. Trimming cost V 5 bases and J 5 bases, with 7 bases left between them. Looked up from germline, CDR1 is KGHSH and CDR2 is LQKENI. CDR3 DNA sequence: TGTGCCAGCTCATCCGACAACAATGAGCAGTTCTTC. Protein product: CASSSDNNEQFF.

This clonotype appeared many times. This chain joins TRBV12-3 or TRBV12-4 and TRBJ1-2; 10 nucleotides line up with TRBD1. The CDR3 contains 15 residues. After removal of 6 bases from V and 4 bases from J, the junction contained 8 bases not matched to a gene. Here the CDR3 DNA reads TGTGCCAGCAGCCCATCCCGGACAGGGGGCTATGGCTACACCTTC. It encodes CASSPSRTGGYGYTF.

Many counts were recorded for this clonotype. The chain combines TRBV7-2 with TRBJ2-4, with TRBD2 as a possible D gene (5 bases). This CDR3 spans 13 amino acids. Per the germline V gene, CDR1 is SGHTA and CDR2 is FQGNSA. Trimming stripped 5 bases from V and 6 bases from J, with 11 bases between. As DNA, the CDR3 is TGTGCCAGCAGCCCCCTCCGGGGAAACATTCAGTACTTC. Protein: CASSPLRGNIQYF.

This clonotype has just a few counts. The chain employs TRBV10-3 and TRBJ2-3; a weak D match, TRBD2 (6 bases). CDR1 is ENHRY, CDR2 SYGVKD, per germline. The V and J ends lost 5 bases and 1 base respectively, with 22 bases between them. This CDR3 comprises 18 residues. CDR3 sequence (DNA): TGTGCCATCAGTCACGGTCCGGGACTTCGGATCGGCACAGATACGCAGTATTTT. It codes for CAISHGPGLRIGTDTQYF.

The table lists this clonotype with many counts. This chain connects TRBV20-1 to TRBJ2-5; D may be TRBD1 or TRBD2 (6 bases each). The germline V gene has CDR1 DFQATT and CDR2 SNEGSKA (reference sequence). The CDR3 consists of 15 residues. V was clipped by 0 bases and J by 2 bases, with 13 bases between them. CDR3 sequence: CSARDPGAQQETQYF. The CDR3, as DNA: TGCAGTGCTAGAGATCCGGGGGCGCAGCAAGAGACCCAGTACTTC.

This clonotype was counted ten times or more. CDR3 sequence: CASSYSERPYGYTF. The CDR3 coding sequence is TGTGCCAGCAGTTACTCCGAGCGGCCTTATGGCTACACCTTC. The chain employs TRBV6-5 and TRBJ1-2, with D uncertain. Germline V lookup: CDR1 MNHEY, CDR2 SVGAGI. The CDR3 runs 14 residues. V dropped 0 bases and J dropped 5 bases, with 10 bases sitting between them.

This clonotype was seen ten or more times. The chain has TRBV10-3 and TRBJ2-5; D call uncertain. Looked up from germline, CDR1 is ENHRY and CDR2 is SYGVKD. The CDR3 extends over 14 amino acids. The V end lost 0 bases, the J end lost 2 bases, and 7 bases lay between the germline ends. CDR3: CAISESASQETQYF. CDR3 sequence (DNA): TGTGCCATCAGTGAGTCAGCGTCTCAAGAGACCCAGTACTTC.